This T cell receptor beta chain was identified in a study of T cell responses to AZD1222 COVID-19 vaccine. The overall study: Pooling covered second doses at about 4 or about 12 weeks.

Study observations and caveats: Among vaccine-associated CD4 TCRs, coverage spanned spike, with dominance at 160-218 and 743-854. Clonal diversity may have been underestimated, and the donors were mostly white British, with more females than males. Breadth and depth of Spike-specific TCRs rose after two AZD1222 doses.

The table came from immunoSEQ multiplex PCR; TCRdb's copy has only in-frame clones and leaves some out. The table records 200,000 or so clones, 85% to 95% of them present only once. This CDR3 comprises 20 residues. As concerns this clone: Antigen specificity is unknown.

Sequencing used peripheral blood, obtained on day 0 of AZD1222 vaccination. The V gene is TRBV21-1, the J gene TRBJ1-2; TRBD1, the table's D call, lacks a check against the DNA. TRBV21-1 is noted as a pseudogene. The clonotype was recovered from an adult in good health. The CDR3 DNA follows: TGTGCCAGCAGCAATATGGGTATCTATAGGACAGGGGGCTCCGGCTATGGCTACACCTTC. This gives the protein CASSNMGIYRTGGSGYGYTF.